The source of this T cell receptor (beta chain) is a study of T cells after yellow fever vaccination. For the study at large: Preparation used SMART-Seq v4 Ultra Low Input for the low-cell-number fractions. Study-level results: Boosting was followed by the reappearance of most primary-vaccination clones (under 97% CD4, about 90% CD8). Only a small proportion of the clonotypes turned up in both the CD4 and the CD8 compartments, likely arising from convergent recombination.

This clonotype has just a few counts. Its target is not known. The CDR3 loop spans 13 amino acids. The V gene lost 1 base and the J gene lost 4 bases, with 10 bases spanning the gap. Germline CDR1 and CDR2: DFQATT and SNEGSKA (reference sequence). TCRdb ran MiXCR on the 5' RACE reads and lists one entry per CDR3 protein. The sample consists of a few hundred thousand distinct CDR3 sequences, around 4% of them appearing once. This material consisted of PBMCs, taken on the day of the yellow fever booster vaccination. The chain couples TRBV20-1 to TRBJ2-5; D is perhaps TRBD1 or TRBD2 (5 bases each). The sequence derives from a man in his late teens or twenties who received the YFV17D yellow fever vaccine. The CDR3 DNA sequence: TGCAGTGCTAGAGCCCCGGGACGAGAGACCCAGTACTTC. Translation gives CSARAPGRETQYF.